These 6 T cell receptor beta chains share one sample of origin, sequenced in a study of T cells in Graves' hyperthyroidism and ophthalmopathy. TCR beta CDR3 regions were amplified from RNA. Researchers ran a first-round RT-PCR on the TCR CDR3 using the HTBI primer set. One entry per CDR3 protein results from TCRdb running MiXCR on the multiplex PCR reads. Here the sample spans about 560,000 distinct CDR3 sequences, about 43% being singletons. What was sequenced was peripheral blood or thyroid tissue (not recorded which). The receptor set was obtained from a woman aged 18-30 years with Graves' hyperthyroidism.

V and J are TRBV2 and TRBJ1-2, with a possible D match to TRBD1 (6 bases). The CDR3 has 14 amino acids. Trimming removed 4 bases at V and 4 bases at J, with 13 bases between. Germline V lookup: CDR1 SNHLY, CDR2 FYNNEI. This chain's CDR3 is CASSVYRDSYGYTF. The DNA for the CDR3 is TGTGCCAGCAGTGTATACAGGGATAGCTATGGCTACACCTTC.

This clonotype came up a few times. The CDR3 nucleotides read TGTGCCAGCAGCTTGTTAGGGGCGAGCAATCAGCCCCAGCATTTT. Protein: CASSLLGASNQPQHF. V gene TRBV7-2 combines with J gene TRBJ1-5; weak D call: TRBD1 (5 bases). CDR1 and CDR2 from the germline V gene are SGHTA and FQGNSA. CDR3 size: 15 residues. V shed 3 bases and J shed 1 base, with 10 bases lying between them.

There are a few counts of this clonotype. This sequence joins TRBV9 and TRBJ1-5; TRBD1 is a possible D gene (5 bases). Germline CDR1 reads SGDLS; CDR2 reads YYNGEE. The CDR3 is made up of 15 amino acids. The V end was cut by 0 bases, the J end by 1 base, with 8 bases between. Here the CDR3 reads CASSVGGESNQPQHF. CDR3 in DNA: TGTGCCAGCAGCGTAGGGGGGGAGAGCAATCAGCCCCAGCATTTT.

The V and J genes are TRBV2 and TRBJ1-2; D may be TRBD1 (5 bases). Germline CDR1 SNHLY, CDR2 FYNNEI. Trimming cost V 8 bases and J 4 bases, with 23 bases left between them. The CDR3 runs to 16 residues. CDR3: CASSGTIGHFLYGYTF. CDR3 DNA: TGTGCCAGCTCGGGGACTATAGGGCACTTCCTCTATGGCTACACCTTC.

The chain carries TRBV7-6 and TRBJ2-2; D is possibly TRBD1 (6 bases). The V gene lost 5 bases and the J gene lost 1 base, with 11 bases spanning the gap. Germline V gives CDR1 SGHVS, CDR2 FNYEAQ. CDR3 length equals 15 residues. The CDR3 DNA sequence: TGTGCCAGCAGCCCTACGACAGGGAACACCGGGGAGCTGTTTTTT. It yields the protein CASSPTTGNTGELFF.

This chain joins TRBV7-2 and TRBJ2-2; D perhaps matches TRBD2 (5 bases). CDR3 length equals 15 residues. Germline values: CDR1 SGHTA, CDR2 FQGNSA. With 0 bases removed from V and 7 bases from J, the gap between germline ends came to 12 bases. As DNA, the CDR3 is TGTGCCAGCAGCTTAGCGGGAGAAGGTGACGGGGAGCTGTTTTTT. It encodes CASSLAGEGDGELFF.